This T cell receptor (beta chain) stems from a study of blood T cell repertoires in COVID-19. Overall study: Sites in the United States, Italy and Spain provided acute and convalescent COVID-19 samples.

The protocol was immunoSEQ multiplex PCR, while the TCRdb copy is restricted to in-frame clones and leaves out a portion. This sample has nearly 350,000 clones, with 83% found just once. Worth noting for this clone: Other DNA sequences of this sample code for an identical CDR3.

CDR3 length: 14 amino acids. Per the germline V gene, CDR1 is SNHLY and CDR2 is FYNNEI. Trimming pared 8 bases from V and 0 bases from J, leaving 11 bases between. The rearrangement joins TRBV2 to TRBJ1-5; tentative D call: TRBD1 (6 bases). The sample taken for sequencing was peripheral blood. The source of this sequence is a man younger than 40 with active or convalescent COVID-19. The CDR3 nucleotides are TGTGCCAGCTCGGACAGCCATAGCAATCAGCCCCAGCATTTT. Its protein product is CASSDSHSNQPQHF.